This is a list of T cell receptor beta chains from one sample in a study of OX40 agonist ivuxolimab in advanced cancers. Sequenced by immunoSEQ multiplex PCR; TCRdb stores in-frame clones only, minus some. The sample holds tens of thousands of clones; roughly nine tenths are singletons and the top ten take over 8%. The source material was CD4+ or CD8+ T cells sorted from blood, sampled in a trial of the OX40 agonist ivuxolimab. The source is an adult with an advanced solid tumor such as melanoma, head and neck, liver or kidney cancer. Both conserved end residues are part of each CDR3. D genes are given only for firm matches.

d_call: TRBD1
v_call: TRBV29-1
j_call: TRBJ2-5
cdr3_aa: CSVLTGGKETQYF

d_call: -
v_call: TRBV2
j_call: TRBJ1-6
cdr3_aa: CASSEVEQPLHF

d_call: -
v_call: TRBV11-2
j_call: TRBJ2-1
cdr3_aa: CASSLVGLKRNEQFF

d_call: -
v_call: TRBV4-1
j_call: TRBJ2-1
cdr3_aa: CASSQAPTGTEQFF

d_call: -
v_call: TRBV19
j_call: TRBJ2-7
cdr3_aa: CASSVGRSYEQYF

d_call: -
v_call: TRBV28
j_call: TRBJ1-2
cdr3_aa: CASSWQDYGYTF

d_call: TRBD1
v_call: TRBV19
j_call: TRBJ1-5
cdr3_aa: CASSVRDRGQPQHF

d_call: TRBD1
v_call: TRBV18
j_call: TRBJ2-7
cdr3_aa: CASSPSQGHYEQYF

d_call: -
v_call: TRBV7-3
j_call: TRBJ1-2
cdr3_aa: CASSSQGLLPYGYTF

d_call: -
v_call: TRBV5-1
j_call: TRBJ2-5
cdr3_aa: CASSFERQTQYF